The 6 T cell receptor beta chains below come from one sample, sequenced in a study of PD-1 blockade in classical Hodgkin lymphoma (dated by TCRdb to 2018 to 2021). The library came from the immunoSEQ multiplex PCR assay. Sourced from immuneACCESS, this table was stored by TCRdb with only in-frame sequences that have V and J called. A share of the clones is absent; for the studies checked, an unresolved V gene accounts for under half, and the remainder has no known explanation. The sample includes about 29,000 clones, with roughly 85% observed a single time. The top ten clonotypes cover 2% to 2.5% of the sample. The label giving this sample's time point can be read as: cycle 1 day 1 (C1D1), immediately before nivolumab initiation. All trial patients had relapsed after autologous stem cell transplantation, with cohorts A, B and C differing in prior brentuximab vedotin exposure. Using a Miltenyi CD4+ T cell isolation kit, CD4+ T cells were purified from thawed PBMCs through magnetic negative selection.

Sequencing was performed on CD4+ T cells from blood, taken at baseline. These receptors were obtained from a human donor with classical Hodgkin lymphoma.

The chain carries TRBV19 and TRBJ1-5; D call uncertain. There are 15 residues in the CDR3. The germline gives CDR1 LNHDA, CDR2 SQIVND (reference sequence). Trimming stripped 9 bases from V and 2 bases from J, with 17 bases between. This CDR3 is CASKRDTRGNQPQHF. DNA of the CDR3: TGTGCCAGCAAGCGGGATACGAGGGGCAATCAGCCCCAGCATTTT.

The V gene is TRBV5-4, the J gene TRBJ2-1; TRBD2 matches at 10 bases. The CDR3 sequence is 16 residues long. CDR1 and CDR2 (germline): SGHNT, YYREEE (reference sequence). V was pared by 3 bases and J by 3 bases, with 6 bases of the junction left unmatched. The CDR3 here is CASSSLAGRNYNEQFF. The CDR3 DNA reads TGTGCCAGCAGCTCACTAGCGGGGCGCAACTACAATGAGCAGTTCTTC. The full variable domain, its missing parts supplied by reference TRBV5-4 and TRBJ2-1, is ETGVTQSPTHLIKTRGQQVTLRCSSQSGHNTVSWYQQALGQGPQFIFQYYREEENGRGNFPPRFSGLQFPNYSSELNVNALELDDSALYLCASSSLAGRNYNEQFFGPGTRLTVL.

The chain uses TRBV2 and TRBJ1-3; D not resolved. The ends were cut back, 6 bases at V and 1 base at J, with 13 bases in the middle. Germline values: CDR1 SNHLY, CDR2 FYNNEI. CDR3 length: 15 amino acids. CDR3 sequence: CASRDLDRSGNTIYF. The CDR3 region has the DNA TGTGCCAGCAGGGACCTCGACCGTTCTGGAAACACCATATATTTT.

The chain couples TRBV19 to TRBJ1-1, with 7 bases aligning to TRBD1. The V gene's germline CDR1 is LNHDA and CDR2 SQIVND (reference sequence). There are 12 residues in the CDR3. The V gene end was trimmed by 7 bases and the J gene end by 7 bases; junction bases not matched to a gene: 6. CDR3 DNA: TGTGCCAGTATCCAGGGGGGGAATGAAGCTTTCTTT. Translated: CASIQGGNEAFF.

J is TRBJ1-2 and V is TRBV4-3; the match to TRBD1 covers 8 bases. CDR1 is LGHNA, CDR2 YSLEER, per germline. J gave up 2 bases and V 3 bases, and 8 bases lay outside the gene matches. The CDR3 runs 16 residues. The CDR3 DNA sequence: TGCGCCAGCAGCCAGATAGGTGGACAGGGCAACTATGGCTACACCTTC. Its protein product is CASSQIGGQGNYGYTF.

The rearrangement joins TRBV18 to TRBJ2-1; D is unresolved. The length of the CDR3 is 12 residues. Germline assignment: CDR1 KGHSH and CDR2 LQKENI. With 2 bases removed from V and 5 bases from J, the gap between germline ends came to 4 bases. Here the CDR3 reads CASSPSNNEQFF. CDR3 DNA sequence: TGTGCCAGCTCACCAAGTAACAATGAGCAGTTCTTC.